The T cell receptor (beta chain) described here comes from a study of glioma-infiltrating T cells. Points from the study as a whole: Tissue and blood shared very few CDR3 sequences. Above-expected tissue-blood divergence occurred in all gliomas, most in low-grade ones.

Comment on this clonotype: Antigen specificity is unknown. One junction end does not reproduce the germline sequence, and a read error may be involved.

Germline CDR1 and CDR2: SGHDT and YYEEEE. This CDR3 region has 14 residues. TCR alpha and beta CDR3 regions were amplified from RNA using iRepertoire nested multiplex PCR. Input was roughly 85-450 ng of tissue mRNA or PBMC total RNA. TCRdb re-derived calls from the multiplex PCR reads in MiXCR, one entry per CDR3 protein. The sample has about 93,000 distinct CDR3 sequences; around 42% are singletons. This clonotype was obtained from a human donor with low-grade glioma or glioblastoma, undergoing nonglioma brain surgery, or in good health (not recorded which). The V and J genes are TRBV5-6 and TRBJ2-5, with 8 bases fitting TRBD2. The sequenced sample consisted of glioma tissue, nonneoplastic brain tissue, or PBMCs (not recorded which). The CDR3 region has the DNA TGTGCCAGCAGACCTACGGCGGGGGGAGAGGCCCAGTACTTC. Its protein is CASRPTAGGEAQYF.